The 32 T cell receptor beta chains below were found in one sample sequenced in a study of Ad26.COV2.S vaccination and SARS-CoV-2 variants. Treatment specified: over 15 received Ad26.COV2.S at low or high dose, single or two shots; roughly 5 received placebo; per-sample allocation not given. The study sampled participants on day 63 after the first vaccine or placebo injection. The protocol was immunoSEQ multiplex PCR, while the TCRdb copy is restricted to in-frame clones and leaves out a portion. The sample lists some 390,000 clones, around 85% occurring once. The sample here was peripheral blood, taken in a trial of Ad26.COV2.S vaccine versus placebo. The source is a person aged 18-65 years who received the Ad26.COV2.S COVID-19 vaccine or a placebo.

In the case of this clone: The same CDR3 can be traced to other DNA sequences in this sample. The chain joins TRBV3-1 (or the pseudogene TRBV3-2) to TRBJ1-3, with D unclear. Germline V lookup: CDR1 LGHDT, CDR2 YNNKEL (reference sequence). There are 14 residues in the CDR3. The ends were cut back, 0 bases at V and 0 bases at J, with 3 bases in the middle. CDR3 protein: CASSQDNSGNTIYF. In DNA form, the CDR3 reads TGTGCCAGCAGCCAAGATAACTCTGGAAACACCATATATTTT.

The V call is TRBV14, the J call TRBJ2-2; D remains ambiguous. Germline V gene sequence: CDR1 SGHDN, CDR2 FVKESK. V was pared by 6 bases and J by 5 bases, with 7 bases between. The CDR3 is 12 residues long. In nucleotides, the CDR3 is TGTGCCAGCAGTCTAAGAACCGGGGAGCTGTTTTTT. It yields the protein CASSLRTGELFF. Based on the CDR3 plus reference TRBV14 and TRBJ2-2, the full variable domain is EAGVTQFPSHSVIEKGQTVTLRCDPISGHDNLYWYRRVMGKEIKFLLHFVKESKQDESGMPNNRFLAERTGGTYSTLKVQPAELEDSGVYFCASSLRTGELFFGEGSRLTVL.

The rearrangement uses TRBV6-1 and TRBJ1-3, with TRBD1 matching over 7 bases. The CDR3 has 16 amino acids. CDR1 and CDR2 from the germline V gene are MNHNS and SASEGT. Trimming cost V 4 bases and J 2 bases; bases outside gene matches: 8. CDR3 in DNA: TGTGCCAGCAGTGTACCAAGGGGGCCCACTGGAAACACCATATATTTT. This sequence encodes CASSVPRGPTGNTIYF.

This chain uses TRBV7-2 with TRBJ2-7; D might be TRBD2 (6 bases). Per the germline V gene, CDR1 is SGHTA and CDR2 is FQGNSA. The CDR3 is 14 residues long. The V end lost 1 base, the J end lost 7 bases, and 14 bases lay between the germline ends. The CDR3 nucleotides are TGTGCCAGCAGCTTAGGCGGCACTGGGGGGGAGCAGTACTTC. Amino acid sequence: CASSLGGTGGEQYF.

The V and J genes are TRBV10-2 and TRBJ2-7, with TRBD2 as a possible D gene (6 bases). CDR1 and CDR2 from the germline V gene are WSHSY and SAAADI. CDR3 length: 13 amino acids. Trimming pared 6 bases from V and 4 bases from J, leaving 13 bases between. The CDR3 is CASRGSGEYEQYF. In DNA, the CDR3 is TGCGCCAGCAGGGGGTCGGGGGAGTACGAGCAGTACTTC.

As DNA, the CDR3 is TGTGCCAGCAGTCCCCGACAGGGGGGGTCAACTGAAGCTTTCTTT. Translation gives CASSPRQGGSTEAFF. The V and J genes are TRBV27 and TRBJ1-1; TRBD1 matches 9 bases. CDR3 length: 15 residues. CDR1 is MNHEY, CDR2 SMNVEV, per germline (reference sequence). Trimming at V came to 5 bases and at J to 5 bases, leaving 9 bases not matched to a gene.

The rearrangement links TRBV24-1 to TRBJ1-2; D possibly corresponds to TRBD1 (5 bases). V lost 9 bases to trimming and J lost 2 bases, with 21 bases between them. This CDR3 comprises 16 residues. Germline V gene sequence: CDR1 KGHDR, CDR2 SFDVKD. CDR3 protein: CATDEFQGNWNYGYTF. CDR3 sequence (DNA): TGTGCCACCGACGAATTTCAGGGTAATTGGAACTATGGCTACACCTTC.

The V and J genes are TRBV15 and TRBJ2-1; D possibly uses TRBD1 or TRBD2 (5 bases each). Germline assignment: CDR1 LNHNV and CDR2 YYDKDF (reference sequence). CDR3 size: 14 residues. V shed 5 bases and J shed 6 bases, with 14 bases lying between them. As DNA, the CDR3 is TGTGCCACCAGCTGGGGACCAGGGCTCAATGAGCAGTTCTTC. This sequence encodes CATSWGPGLNEQFF.

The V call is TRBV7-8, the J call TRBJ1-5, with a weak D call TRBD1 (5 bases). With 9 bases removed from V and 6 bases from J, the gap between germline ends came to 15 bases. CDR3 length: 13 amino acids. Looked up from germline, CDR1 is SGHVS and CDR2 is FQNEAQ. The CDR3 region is CASSRRGPQPQHF. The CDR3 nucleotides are TGTGCCAGTTCCAGGCGGGGCCCTCAGCCCCAGCATTTT.

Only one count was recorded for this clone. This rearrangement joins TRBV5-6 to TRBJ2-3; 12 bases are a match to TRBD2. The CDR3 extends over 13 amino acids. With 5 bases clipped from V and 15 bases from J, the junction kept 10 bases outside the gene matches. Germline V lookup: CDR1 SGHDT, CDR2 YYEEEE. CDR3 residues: CASRSRLAGGPYF. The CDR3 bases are TGTGCCAGCAGGTCGCGTCTAGCGGGGGGGCCATATTTT.

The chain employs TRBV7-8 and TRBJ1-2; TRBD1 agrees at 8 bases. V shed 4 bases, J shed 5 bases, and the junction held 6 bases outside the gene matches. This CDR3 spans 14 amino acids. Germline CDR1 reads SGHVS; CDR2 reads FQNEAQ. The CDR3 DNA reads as TGTGCCAGCAGCTCTTACGGACAGGGATATGGCTACACCTTC. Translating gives CASSSYGQGYGYTF.

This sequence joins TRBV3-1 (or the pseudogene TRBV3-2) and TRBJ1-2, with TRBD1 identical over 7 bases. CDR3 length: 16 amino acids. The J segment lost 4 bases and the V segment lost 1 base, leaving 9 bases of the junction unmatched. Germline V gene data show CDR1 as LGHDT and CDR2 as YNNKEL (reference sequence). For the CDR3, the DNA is TGTGCCAGCAGCCAAGCGACAGGGAAGGGTGTCTATGGCTACACCTTC. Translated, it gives CASSQATGKGVYGYTF.

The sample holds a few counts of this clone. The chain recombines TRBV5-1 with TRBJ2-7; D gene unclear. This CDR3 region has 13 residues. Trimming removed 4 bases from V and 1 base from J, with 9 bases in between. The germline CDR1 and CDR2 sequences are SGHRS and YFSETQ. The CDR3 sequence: CASSPDRSYEQYF. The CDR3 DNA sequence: TGCGCCAGCAGCCCAGACCGTTCCTACGAGCAGTACTTC.

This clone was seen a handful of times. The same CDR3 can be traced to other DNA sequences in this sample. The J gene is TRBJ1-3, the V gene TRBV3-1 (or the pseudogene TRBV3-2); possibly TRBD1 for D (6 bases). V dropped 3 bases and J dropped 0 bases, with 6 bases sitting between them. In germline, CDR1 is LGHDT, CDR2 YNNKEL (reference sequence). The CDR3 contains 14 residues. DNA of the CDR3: TGTGCCAGCAGCCAGGACAGCTCTGGAAACACCATATATTTT. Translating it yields CASSQDSSGNTIYF.

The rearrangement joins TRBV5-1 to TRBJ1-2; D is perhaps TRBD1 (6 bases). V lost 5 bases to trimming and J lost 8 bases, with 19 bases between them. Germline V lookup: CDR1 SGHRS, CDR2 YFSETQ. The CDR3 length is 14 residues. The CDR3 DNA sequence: TGCGCCAGCAGAGGAATGGCAGGGGCGGAGGGCTACACCTTC. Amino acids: CASRGMAGAEGYTF.

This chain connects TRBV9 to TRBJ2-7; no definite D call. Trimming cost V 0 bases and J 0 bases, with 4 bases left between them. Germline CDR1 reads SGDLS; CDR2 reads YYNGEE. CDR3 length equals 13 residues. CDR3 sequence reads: CASSVGNSYEQYF. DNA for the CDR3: TGTGCCAGCAGCGTAGGGAACTCCTACGAGCAGTACTTC. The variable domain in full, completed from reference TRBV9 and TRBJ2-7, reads DSGVTQTPKHLITATGQRVTLRCSPRSGDLSVYWYQQSLDQGLQFLIQYYNGEERAKGNILERFSAQQFPDLHSELNLSSLELGDSALYFCASSVGNSYEQYFGPGTRLTVT.

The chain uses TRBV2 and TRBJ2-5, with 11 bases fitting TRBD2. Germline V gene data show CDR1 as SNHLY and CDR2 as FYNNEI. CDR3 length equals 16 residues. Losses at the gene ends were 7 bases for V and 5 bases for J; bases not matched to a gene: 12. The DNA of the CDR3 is TGTGCCAGCACCGCCAAGACTAGCGGGGCATTGGAGACCCAGTACTTC. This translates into CASTAKTSGALETQYF.

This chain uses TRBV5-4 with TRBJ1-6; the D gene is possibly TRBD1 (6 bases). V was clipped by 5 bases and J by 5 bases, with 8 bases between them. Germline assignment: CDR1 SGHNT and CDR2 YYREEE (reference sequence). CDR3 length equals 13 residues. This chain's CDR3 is CASSRTDNSPLHF. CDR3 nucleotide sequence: TGTGCCAGCAGTAGGACAGATAATTCACCCCTCCACTTT. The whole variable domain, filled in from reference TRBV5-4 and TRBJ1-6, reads ETGVTQSPTHLIKTRGQQVTLRCSSQSGHNTVSWYQQALGQGPQFIFQYYREEENGRGNFPPRFSGLQFPNYSSELNVNALELDDSALYLCASSRTDNSPLHFGNGTRLTVT.

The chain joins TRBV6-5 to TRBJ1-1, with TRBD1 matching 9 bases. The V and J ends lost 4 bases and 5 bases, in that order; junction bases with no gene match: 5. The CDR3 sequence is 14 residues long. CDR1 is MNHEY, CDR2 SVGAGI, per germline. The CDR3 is CASSSPTGGTEAFF. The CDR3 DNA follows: TGTGCCAGCAGTTCACCGACAGGGGGAACTGAAGCTTTCTTT.

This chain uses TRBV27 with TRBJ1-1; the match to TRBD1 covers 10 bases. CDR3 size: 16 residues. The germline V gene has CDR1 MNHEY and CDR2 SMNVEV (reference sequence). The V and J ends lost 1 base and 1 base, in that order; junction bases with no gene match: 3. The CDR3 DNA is TGTGCCAGCAGTTTATGGGGGACAGGGGCGAACACTGAAGCTTTCTTT. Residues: CASSLWGTGANTEAFF.

The CDR3 loop reads CASRGGQAGANVLTF. DNA of the CDR3: TGTGCCAGCAGAGGTGGACAGGCTGGGGCCAACGTCCTGACTTTC. V gene TRBV6-5 combines with J gene TRBJ2-6; 7 bases map to TRBD1. This CDR3 spans 15 amino acids. The V gene's germline CDR1 is MNHEY and CDR2 SVGAGI. Losses at the gene ends were 6 bases for V and 2 bases for J; bases not matched to a gene: 4.

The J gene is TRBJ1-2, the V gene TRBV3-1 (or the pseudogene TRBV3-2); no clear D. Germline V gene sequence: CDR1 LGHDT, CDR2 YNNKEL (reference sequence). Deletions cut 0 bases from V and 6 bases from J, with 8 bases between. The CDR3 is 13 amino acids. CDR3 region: CASSQDLNDGYTF. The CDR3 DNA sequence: TGTGCCAGCAGCCAAGATTTGAACGATGGCTACACCTTC.

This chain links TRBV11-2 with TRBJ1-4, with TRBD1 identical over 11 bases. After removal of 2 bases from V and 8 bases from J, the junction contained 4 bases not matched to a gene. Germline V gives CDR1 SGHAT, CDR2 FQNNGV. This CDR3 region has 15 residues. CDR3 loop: CASSLTGTGGEKLFF. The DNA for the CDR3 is TGTGCCAGCAGCTTAACCGGGACAGGGGGAGAAAAACTGTTTTTT. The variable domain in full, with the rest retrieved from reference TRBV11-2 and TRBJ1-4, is EAGVAQSPRYKIIEKRQSVAFWCNPISGHATLYWYQQILGQGPKLLIQFQNNGVVDDSQLPKDRFSAERLKGVDSTLKIQPAKLEDSAVYLCASSLTGTGGEKLFFGSGTQLSVL.

This CDR3 reads CASTLRKGNRGYTF. CDR3 nucleotide sequence: TGTGCCAGCACCCTCCGGAAGGGGAATAGAGGCTACACCTTC. J is TRBJ1-2 and V is TRBV21-1; the D call TRBD1 from the table was never checked on the DNA. TRBV21-1 is shown as a pseudogene. The CDR3 length is 14 residues.

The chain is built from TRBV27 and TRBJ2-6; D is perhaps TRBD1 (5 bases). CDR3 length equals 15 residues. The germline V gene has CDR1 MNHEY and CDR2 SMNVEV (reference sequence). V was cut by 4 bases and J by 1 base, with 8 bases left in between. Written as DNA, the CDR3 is TGTGCCAGCAGTTCCAGGGCTTCTGGGGCCAACGTCCTGACTTTC. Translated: CASSSRASGANVLTF.

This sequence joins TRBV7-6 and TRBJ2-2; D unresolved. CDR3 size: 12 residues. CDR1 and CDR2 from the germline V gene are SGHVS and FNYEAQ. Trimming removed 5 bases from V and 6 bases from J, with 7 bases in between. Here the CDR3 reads CASSPPAGELFF. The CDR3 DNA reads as TGTGCCAGCAGCCCCCCGGCCGGGGAGCTGTTTTTT.

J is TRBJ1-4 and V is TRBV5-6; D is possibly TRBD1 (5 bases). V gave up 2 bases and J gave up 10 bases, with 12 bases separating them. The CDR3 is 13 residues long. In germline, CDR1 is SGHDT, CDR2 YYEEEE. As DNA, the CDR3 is TGTGCCAGCAGCTTCGGGACTACCGTAAAACTGTTTTTT. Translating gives CASSFGTTVKLFF.

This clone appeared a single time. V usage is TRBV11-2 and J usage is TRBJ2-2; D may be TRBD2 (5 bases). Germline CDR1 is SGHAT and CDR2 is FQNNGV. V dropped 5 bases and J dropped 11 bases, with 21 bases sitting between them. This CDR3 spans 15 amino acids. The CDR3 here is CASSPGDLALPELFF. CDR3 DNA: TGTGCCAGCAGCCCAGGAGACCTAGCCCTCCCAGAGCTGTTTTTT. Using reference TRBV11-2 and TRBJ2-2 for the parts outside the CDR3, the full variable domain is EAGVAQSPRYKIIEKRQSVAFWCNPISGHATLYWYQQILGQGPKLLIQFQNNGVVDDSQLPKDRFSAERLKGVDSTLKIQPAKLEDSAVYLCASSPGDLALPELFFGEGSRLTVL.

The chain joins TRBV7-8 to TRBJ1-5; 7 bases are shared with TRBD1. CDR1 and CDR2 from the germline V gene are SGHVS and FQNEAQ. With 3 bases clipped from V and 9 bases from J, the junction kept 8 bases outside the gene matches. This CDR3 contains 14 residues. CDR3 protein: CASSLGTALRPQHF. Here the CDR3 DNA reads TGTGCCAGCAGCTTGGGGACAGCCCTCAGGCCCCAGCATTTT.

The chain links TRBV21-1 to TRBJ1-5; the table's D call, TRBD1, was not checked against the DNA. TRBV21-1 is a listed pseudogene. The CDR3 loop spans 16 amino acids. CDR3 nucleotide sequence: TGTGCCAGCAGCAAAAGCCGGACAGGGGGCAATCAGCCCCAGCATTTT. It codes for CASSKSRTGGNQPQHF.

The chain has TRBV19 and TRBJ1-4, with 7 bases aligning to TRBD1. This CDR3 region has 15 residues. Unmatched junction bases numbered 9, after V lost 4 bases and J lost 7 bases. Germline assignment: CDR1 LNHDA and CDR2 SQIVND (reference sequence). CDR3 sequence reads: CASSNSGTAGEKLFF. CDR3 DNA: TGTGCCAGTAGTAACTCCGGGACAGCCGGTGAAAAACTGTTTTTT.

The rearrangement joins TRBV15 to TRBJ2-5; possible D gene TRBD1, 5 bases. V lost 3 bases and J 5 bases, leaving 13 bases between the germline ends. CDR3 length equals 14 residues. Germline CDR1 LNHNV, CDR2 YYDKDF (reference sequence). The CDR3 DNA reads TGTGCCACCAGCAGGGGTGGGGCCGGGGAGACCCAGTACTTC. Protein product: CATSRGGAGETQYF.